Listed below are T cell receptor beta chains from one sample, sequenced in a study of cytotoxic CD8 clonotypes in ibrutinib-treated CLL. TCRdb's table, derived via immunoSEQ multiplex PCR, lists solely in-frame clones and lacks some. Among a few hundred thousand clones, roughly 70% were seen once, and the ten largest hold 15%. The specimen was PBMCs, collected after 24 months of ibrutinib treatment. The receptors derive from a human donor with chronic lymphocytic leukemia. CDR3s include the opening cysteine and the closing phenylalanine or tryptophan. The D gene is left open where the match is weak. A row's size may be missing; if present it is once, few, many or a size class.

d_call: NA
j_call: TRBJ2-7
v_call: TRBV6-5
clone_size: NA
cdr3_nt: TGTGCCAGCAGTTACAACCGGGGACCACAGGAGCAGTACTTC
cdr3_aa: CASSYNRGPQEQYF

d_call: NA
j_call: TRBJ2-1
v_call: TRBV25-1
clone_size: NA
cdr3_nt: TGTGCCAGCAGGGACAGCGGTTCCTACAATGAGCAGTTCTTC
cdr3_aa: CASRDSGSYNEQFF

d_call: TRBD1
j_call: TRBJ1-2
v_call: TRBV18
clone_size: NA
cdr3_nt: TGTGCCAGCTCACCACCGGGACAGCTGTCCGGTGGCTACACCTTC
cdr3_aa: CASSPPGQLSGGYTF

d_call: TRBD2
j_call: TRBJ2-3
v_call: TRBV28
clone_size: NA
cdr3_nt: TGTGCCAGCAGTTCTCAGCGGGAGAGATGGACAGATACGCAGTATTTT
cdr3_aa: CASSSQRERWTDTQYF

d_call: TRBD2
j_call: TRBJ2-7
v_call: TRBV7-3
clone_size: once
cdr3_nt: TGTGCCAGCAGCCCGACTAGCGGGGCCACCTACGAGCAGTACTTC
cdr3_aa: CASSPTSGATYEQYF

d_call: TRBD1
j_call: TRBJ2-1
v_call: TRBV6-5
clone_size: NA
cdr3_nt: TGTGCCAGCAGTTCGCCTCCCGGGACAGGGGGAACTTTCTTC
cdr3_aa: CASSSPPGTGGTFF

d_call: TRBD1
j_call: TRBJ2-2
v_call: TRBV18
clone_size: NA
cdr3_nt: TGTGCCAGCTCACCAGACAGGGCAGGCGCCGGGGAGCTGTTTTTT
cdr3_aa: CASSPDRAGAGELFF

d_call: NA
j_call: TRBJ2-1
v_call: TRBV28
clone_size: NA
cdr3_nt: TGTGCCAGCAGACGCCGGGACGAATGGAATGAGCAGTTCTTC
cdr3_aa: CASRRRDEWNEQFF

d_call: NA
j_call: TRBJ2-5
v_call: TRBV5-1
clone_size: NA
cdr3_nt: TGCGCCAGCAGCGACGTGTCAGGGGCCCAAGAGACCCAGTACTTC
cdr3_aa: CASSDVSGAQETQYF

d_call: NA
j_call: TRBJ2-1
v_call: TRBV5-1
clone_size: NA
cdr3_nt: TGCGCCAGCAGCCAGACGGGGTCCTACAATGAGCAGTTCTTC
cdr3_aa: CASSQTGSYNEQFF

d_call: NA
j_call: TRBJ2-3
v_call: TRBV11-3
clone_size: NA
cdr3_nt: TGTGCCAGCAGCTTATTGCGGGCAGAAGTGCAGTATTTT
cdr3_aa: CASSLLRAEVQYF

d_call: NA
j_call: TRBJ1-2
v_call: TRBV28
clone_size: few
cdr3_nt: TGTGCCAGCAGCCGGTATGGCTACACCTTC
cdr3_aa: CASSRYGYTF

d_call: NA
j_call: TRBJ1-2
v_call: TRBV5-1
clone_size: NA
cdr3_nt: TGCGCCAGCAGCTGGACGGGTAACTATGGCTACACCTTC
cdr3_aa: CASSWTGNYGYTF

d_call: TRBD2
j_call: TRBJ2-7
v_call: TRBV28
clone_size: NA
cdr3_nt: TGTGCCAGCAGTATTACCGGACTAGCGGGGTACGAGCAGTACTTC
cdr3_aa: CASSITGLAGYEQYF

d_call: NA
j_call: TRBJ1-2
v_call: TRBV25-1
clone_size: few
cdr3_nt: TGTGCCAGCAGTGAATGGGTTCACGGATCCTATGGCTACACCTTC
cdr3_aa: CASSEWVHGSYGYTF

d_call: NA
j_call: TRBJ2-3
v_call: TRBV28
clone_size: NA
cdr3_nt: TGTGCCAGCGTGGACTCCACAGATACGCAGTATTTT
cdr3_aa: CASVDSTDTQYF

d_call: NA
j_call: TRBJ1-3
v_call: TRBV7-8
clone_size: few
cdr3_nt: TGTGCCAGCAGCTTAGCTGGAATCTCTGGAAACACCATATATTTT
cdr3_aa: CASSLAGISGNTIYF